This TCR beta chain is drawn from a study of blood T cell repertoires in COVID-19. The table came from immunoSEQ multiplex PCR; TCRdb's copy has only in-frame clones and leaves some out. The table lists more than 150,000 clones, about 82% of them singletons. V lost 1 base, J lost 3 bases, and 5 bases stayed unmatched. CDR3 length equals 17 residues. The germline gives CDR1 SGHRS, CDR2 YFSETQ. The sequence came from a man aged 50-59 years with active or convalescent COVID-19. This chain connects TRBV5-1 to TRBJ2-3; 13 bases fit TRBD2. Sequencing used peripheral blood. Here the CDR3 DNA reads TGCGCCAGCAGCTTGTTCGGACTAGCGGGAGTAACAGATACGCAGTATTTT. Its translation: CASSLFGLAGVTDTQYF.